Included here is one TCR beta chain sequence, with context. Antigen unknown. The data were taken from a study of OX40 agonist ivuxolimab in advanced cancers. Across the whole study: Among those enrolled, mean age was around 60 years (range about 23 to 85) and 82.7% were male. Study observations and caveats: Clonal expansion from baseline to week 6 occurred in both CD4+ and CD8+ T cells.

Assay used: immunoSEQ multiplex PCR; TCRdb lists only in-frame clones, some missing. This sample has about 19,000 clones, with about 89% found just once. The clonotype originates from an adult with an advanced solid tumor such as melanoma, head and neck, liver or kidney cancer. Sequences were derived from CD4+ or CD8+ T cells sorted from blood, sampled in a trial of the OX40 agonist ivuxolimab.

CDR3 coding DNA: TGTGCCAGCACTCCCGGGACTACGAACACCGGGGAGCTGTTTTTT. This gives the protein CASTPGTTNTGELFF. The chain has TRBV27 and TRBJ2-2, with TRBD2 matching over 7 bases. V was clipped by 7 bases and J by 0 bases; unmatched bases: 5. The CDR3 consists of 15 residues. Germline V gives CDR1 MNHEY, CDR2 SMNVEV (reference sequence).